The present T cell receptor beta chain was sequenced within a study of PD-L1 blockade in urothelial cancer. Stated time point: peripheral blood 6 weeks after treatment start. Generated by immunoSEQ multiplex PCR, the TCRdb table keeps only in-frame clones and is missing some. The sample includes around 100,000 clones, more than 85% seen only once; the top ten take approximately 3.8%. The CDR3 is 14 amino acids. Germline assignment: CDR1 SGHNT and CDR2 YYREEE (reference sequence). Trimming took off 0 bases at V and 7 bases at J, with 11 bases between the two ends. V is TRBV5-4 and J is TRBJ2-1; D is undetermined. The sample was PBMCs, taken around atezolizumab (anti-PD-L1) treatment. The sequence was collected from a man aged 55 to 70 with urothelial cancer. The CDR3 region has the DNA TGTGCCAGCAGCTTGGAGTGGTCAGGAAATGAGCAGTTCTTC. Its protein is CASSLEWSGNEQFF.